These T cell receptor beta chains were read from a single sample in a study of blood T cell repertoires in COVID-19. Clones were read by immunoSEQ multiplex PCR, and TCRdb kept only the in-frame ones, dropping some. The table shows about 73,000 clones, with 80% to 85% occurring only once. The sample comprised peripheral blood. All receptors come from a human donor in a cohort sampled during active COVID-19. Each CDR3 is given with its conserved first and last residue. A D gene is named only where the DNA matches it firmly. Only some rows state a clone size, as once, few, many or a class for expanded clones.

abundance: -; j_gene: TRBJ2-3; v_gene: TRBV5-1; d_gene: TRBD2; CDR3aa: CASSPTSGGGTDTQYF; CDR3nt: TGCGCCAGCAGCCCGACTAGCGGGGGAGGCACAGATACGCAGTATTTT
abundance: few; j_gene: TRBJ1-6; v_gene: TRBV10-3; d_gene: -; CDR3aa: CAISSTGFGSSSYNSPLHF; CDR3nt: TGTGCCATCAGTAGTACCGGGTTCGGGTCGAGCTCCTATAATTCACCCCTCCACTTT
abundance: few; j_gene: TRBJ2-5; v_gene: TRBV3-1/TRBV3-2; d_gene: -; CDR3aa: CASSQRRRETQYF; CDR3nt: TGTGCCAGCAGCCAGAGGCGGAGAGAGACCCAGTACTTC
abundance: few; j_gene: TRBJ2-7; v_gene: TRBV5-4; d_gene: TRBD1; CDR3aa: CASSPRTGAAEQYF; CDR3nt: TGTGCCAGCAGCCCCAGGACAGGGGCGGCCGAGCAGTACTTC
abundance: -; j_gene: TRBJ2-1; v_gene: TRBV28; d_gene: TRBD1; CDR3aa: CASSFRGNEQFF; CDR3nt: TGTGCCAGCAGTTTCAGGGGGAATGAGCAGTTCTTC
abundance: -; j_gene: TRBJ1-5; v_gene: TRBV4-3; d_gene: -; CDR3aa: CASSQDPQDQPQHF; CDR3nt: TGCGCCAGCAGCCAAGATCCCCAGGATCAGCCCCAGCATTTT
abundance: -; j_gene: TRBJ2-4; v_gene: TRBV7-3; d_gene: -; CDR3aa: CASSLTASGTQNIQYF; CDR3nt: TGTGCCAGCAGCTTAACTGCATCCGGGACACAAAACATTCAGTACTTC
abundance: -; j_gene: TRBJ2-5; v_gene: TRBV29-1; d_gene: -; CDR3aa: CSVEGSGETQYF; CDR3nt: TGCAGCGTTGAAGGGTCAGGAGAGACCCAGTACTTC
abundance: -; j_gene: TRBJ1-5; v_gene: TRBV6-2/TRBV6-3; d_gene: TRBD1; CDR3aa: CASSYPLGQPGAHSNQPQHF; CDR3nt: TGTGCCAGCAGTTACCCCCTGGGACAGCCGGGGGCCCATAGCAATCAGCCCCAGCATTTT
abundance: -; j_gene: TRBJ1-2; v_gene: TRBV5-1; d_gene: TRBD1; CDR3aa: CASSPLGQGGGYGYTF; CDR3nt: TGCGCCAGCAGCCCCCTTGGACAGGGTGGAGGCTATGGCTACACCTTC
abundance: -; j_gene: TRBJ2-5; v_gene: TRBV28; d_gene: -; CDR3aa: CASTLGGVRTGLQETQYF; CDR3nt: TGTGCCAGCACCCTCGGGGGGGTGCGGACAGGACTACAAGAGACCCAGTACTTC
abundance: few; j_gene: TRBJ1-6; v_gene: TRBV18; d_gene: -; CDR3aa: CASSMGAASPLHF; CDR3nt: TGTGCCAGCTCAATGGGGGCGGCTTCACCCCTCCACTTT
abundance: once; j_gene: TRBJ1-2; v_gene: TRBV3-1/TRBV3-2; d_gene: -; CDR3aa: CASSQDRTDSRDGYTF; CDR3nt: TGTGCCAGCAGCCAAGATAGGACAGATTCTAGGGATGGCTACACCTTC
abundance: -; j_gene: TRBJ1-2; v_gene: TRBV5-5; d_gene: -; CDR3aa: CASSFSTSSGYTF; CDR3nt: TGTGCCAGCAGCTTTTCAACCTCAAGCGGCTACACCTTC
abundance: -; j_gene: TRBJ1-1; v_gene: TRBV9; d_gene: -; CDR3aa: CASSVGEGLNTEAFF; CDR3nt: TGTGCCAGCAGCGTAGGCGAGGGTTTGAACACTGAAGCTTTCTTT
abundance: -; j_gene: TRBJ2-1; v_gene: TRBV5-4; d_gene: TRBD2; CDR3aa: CASSLEGLGSYEQFF; CDR3nt: TGTGCCAGCAGCTTAGAGGGACTAGGCAGCTATGAGCAGTTCTTC
abundance: -; j_gene: TRBJ2-3; v_gene: TRBV10-1; d_gene: -; CDR3aa: CASSTSRGARLPDTQYF; CDR3nt: TGCGCCAGCAGTACCTCACGGGGGGCCAGGCTCCCAGATACGCAGTATTTT
abundance: -; j_gene: TRBJ1-2; v_gene: TRBV5-1; d_gene: -; CDR3aa: CASSVDRNYGYTF; CDR3nt: TGCGCCAGCAGCGTTGACAGAAACTATGGCTACACCTTC
abundance: -; j_gene: TRBJ2-7; v_gene: TRBV5-5; d_gene: TRBD2; CDR3aa: CASSLFASGGYEQYF; CDR3nt: TGTGCCAGCAGCTTGTTCGCCTCGGGAGGCTACGAGCAGTACTTC
abundance: once; j_gene: TRBJ1-1; v_gene: TRBV5-5; d_gene: -; CDR3aa: CASSSHIEAFF; CDR3nt: TGTGCCAGCAGCTCTCACATTGAAGCTTTCTTT
abundance: -; j_gene: TRBJ1-1; v_gene: TRBV29-1; d_gene: TRBD1; CDR3aa: CSVRQGQDTEAFF; CDR3nt: TGCAGCGTTCGACAGGGGCAAGACACTGAAGCTTTCTTT
abundance: -; j_gene: TRBJ2-2; v_gene: TRBV7-2; d_gene: -; CDR3aa: CASSLTNLPGELFF; CDR3nt: TGTGCCAGCAGCTTAACTAACTTACCCGGGGAGCTGTTTTTT
abundance: -; j_gene: TRBJ2-1; v_gene: TRBV7-9; d_gene: TRBD1; CDR3aa: CASSTLRTGKFF; CDR3nt: TGTGCCAGCAGCACCTTGAGGACAGGGAAGTTCTTC
abundance: -; j_gene: TRBJ1-1; v_gene: TRBV6-5; d_gene: -; CDR3aa: CASSNSGEGNTEAFF; CDR3nt: TGTGCCAGCAGTAATTCCGGGGAAGGGAACACTGAAGCTTTCTTT
abundance: -; j_gene: TRBJ2-1; v_gene: TRBV7-6; d_gene: -; CDR3aa: CASSWGASADEQFF; CDR3nt: TGTGCCAGCAGCTGGGGCGCTAGCGCCGATGAGCAGTTCTTC
abundance: -; j_gene: TRBJ2-7; v_gene: TRBV5-1; d_gene: -; CDR3aa: CASSLASFYYEQYF; CDR3nt: TGCGCCAGCAGCTTGGCTTCCTTCTACTACGAGCAGTACTTC
abundance: -; j_gene: TRBJ2-4; v_gene: TRBV19; d_gene: TRBD1; CDR3aa: CASAATGTVTKNIQYF; CDR3nt: TGTGCCAGTGCCGCCACCGGGACAGTCACTAAAAACATTCAGTACTTC
abundance: -; j_gene: TRBJ2-3; v_gene: TRBV2; d_gene: -; CDR3aa: CASSGLGASTDTQYF; CDR3nt: TGTGCCAGCAGTGGGCTAGGGGCTAGCACAGATACGCAGTATTTT
abundance: -; j_gene: TRBJ1-4; v_gene: TRBV28; d_gene: -; CDR3aa: CASRPTGLGLEKLFF; CDR3nt: TGTGCCAGCAGGCCGACAGGCCTGGGGCTTGAAAAACTGTTTTTT
abundance: -; j_gene: TRBJ2-1; v_gene: TRBV5-4; d_gene: -; CDR3aa: CASSLTGGRDNEQFF; CDR3nt: TGTGCCAGCAGCTTGACGGGGGGCAGGGACAATGAGCAGTTCTTC
abundance: -; j_gene: TRBJ2-3; v_gene: TRBV9; d_gene: TRBD2; CDR3aa: CASSVGTSGVTDTQYF; CDR3nt: TGTGCCAGCAGCGTGGGGACTAGCGGGGTCACAGATACGCAGTATTTT
abundance: -; j_gene: TRBJ2-7; v_gene: TRBV7-2; d_gene: -; CDR3aa: CASSPTLGGTYEQYF; CDR3nt: TGTGCCAGCAGCCCAACACTGGGAGGAACCTACGAGCAGTACTTC
abundance: -; j_gene: TRBJ2-2; v_gene: TRBV6-6; d_gene: TRBD1; CDR3aa: CASSGTGGVGELFF; CDR3nt: TGTGCCAGCAGTGGGACAGGGGGCGTAGGGGAGCTGTTTTTT
abundance: -; j_gene: TRBJ2-5; v_gene: TRBV5-1; d_gene: TRBD2; CDR3aa: CASSLADSNRETQYF; CDR3nt: TGCGCCAGCAGCCTAGCGGACTCTAACCGGGAGACCCAGTACTTC
abundance: -; j_gene: TRBJ1-5; v_gene: TRBV2; d_gene: -; CDR3aa: CASSAQKNQPQHF; CDR3nt: TGTGCCAGCAGTGCGCAGAAGAATCAGCCCCAGCATTTT
abundance: -; j_gene: TRBJ2-7; v_gene: TRBV11-3; d_gene: TRBD2; CDR3aa: CASSSRLAGRYEQYF; CDR3nt: TGTGCCAGCAGCTCGCGACTAGCGGGGCGTTACGAGCAGTACTTC
abundance: few; j_gene: TRBJ1-3; v_gene: TRBV4-2; d_gene: -; CDR3aa: CASSPSDTRSGNTIYF; CDR3nt: TGTGCCAGCAGCCCCTCCGACACCCGCTCTGGAAACACCATATATTTT
abundance: once; j_gene: TRBJ2-7; v_gene: TRBV2; d_gene: -; CDR3aa: CASRRGTGRGDEQYF; CDR3nt: TGTGCCAGCAGGCGCGGGACCGGTCGGGGCGACGAGCAGTACTTC
abundance: -; j_gene: TRBJ2-5; v_gene: TRBV6-5; d_gene: -; CDR3aa: CASSYGGSQETQYF; CDR3nt: TGTGCCAGCAGTTACGGCGGCAGCCAAGAGACCCAGTACTTC
abundance: -; j_gene: TRBJ1-1; v_gene: TRBV5-1; d_gene: -; CDR3aa: CASSIDSPRNTEAFF; CDR3nt: TGCGCCAGCAGCATAGACAGCCCAAGGAACACTGAAGCTTTCTTT
abundance: -; j_gene: TRBJ1-4; v_gene: TRBV5-1; d_gene: TRBD1; CDR3aa: CASSSTNRGVSEKLFF; CDR3nt: TGCGCCAGCAGCTCGACAAACAGGGGCGTGAGTGAAAAACTGTTTTTT
abundance: -; j_gene: TRBJ2-7; v_gene: TRBV4-2; d_gene: -; CDR3aa: CASSHPTYEQYF; CDR3nt: TGTGCCAGCAGCCACCCTACCTACGAGCAGTACTTC
abundance: once; j_gene: TRBJ2-7; v_gene: TRBV20-1; d_gene: TRBD2; CDR3aa: CSASNRAGTGYEQYF; CDR3nt: TGCAGTGCTAGTAATCGAGCGGGGACTGGCTACGAGCAGTACTTC
abundance: -; j_gene: TRBJ2-5; v_gene: TRBV23-1; d_gene: -; CDR3aa: CASSQSGIRHRDEETQYF; CDR3nt: TGCGCCAGCAGTCAATCAGGGATTCGTCACAGGGATGAAGAGACCCAGTACTTC
abundance: -; j_gene: TRBJ2-3; v_gene: TRBV15; d_gene: TRBD2; CDR3aa: CATSRVAGLAGAQGTQYF; CDR3nt: TGTGCCACCAGCAGAGTCGCCGGACTAGCGGGGGCACAGGGTACGCAGTATTTT
abundance: -; j_gene: TRBJ2-3; v_gene: TRBV5-1; d_gene: -; CDR3aa: CASSLGSGGGTDTQYF; CDR3nt: TGCGCCAGCAGCTTGGGTTCGGGCGGGGGCACAGATACGCAGTATTTT
abundance: -; j_gene: TRBJ2-7; v_gene: TRBV10-2; d_gene: TRBD2; CDR3aa: CASSPGLAGGLGQYF; CDR3nt: TGCGCCAGCAGTCCCGGACTAGCGGGGGGGCTTGGGCAGTACTTC
abundance: -; j_gene: TRBJ1-1; v_gene: TRBV28; d_gene: TRBD1; CDR3aa: CASSFTGGAVDTEAFF; CDR3nt: TGTGCCAGCAGTTTCACAGGGGGCGCGGTTGACACTGAAGCTTTCTTT
abundance: -; j_gene: TRBJ1-2; v_gene: TRBV3-1/TRBV3-2; d_gene: -; CDR3aa: CASSQYRREFYGGYTF; CDR3nt: TGTGCCAGCAGCCAATACCGCCGGGAGTTTTATGGCGGCTACACCTTC
abundance: -; j_gene: TRBJ1-1; v_gene: TRBV5-1; d_gene: TRBD1; CDR3aa: CASRGLDRARTEAFF; CDR3nt: TGCGCCAGCAGGGGGTTGGACAGGGCGCGGACTGAAGCTTTCTTT
abundance: once; j_gene: TRBJ2-2; v_gene: TRBV7-9; d_gene: -; CDR3aa: CATDTGELFF; CDR3nt: TGTGCCACCGACACCGGGGAGCTGTTTTTT
abundance: -; j_gene: TRBJ1-5; v_gene: TRBV19; d_gene: -; CDR3aa: CASSAQGGRYSNQPQHF; CDR3nt: TGTGCCAGTAGTGCCCAGGGAGGACGTTATAGCAATCAGCCCCAGCATTTT